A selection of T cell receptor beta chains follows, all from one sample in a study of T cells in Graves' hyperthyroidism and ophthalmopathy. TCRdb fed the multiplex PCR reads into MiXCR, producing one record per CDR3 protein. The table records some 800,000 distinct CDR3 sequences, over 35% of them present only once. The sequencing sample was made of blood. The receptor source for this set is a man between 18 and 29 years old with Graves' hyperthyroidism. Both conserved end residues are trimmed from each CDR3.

cdr3_aa: ASLRGSNTEAF; v_call: TRBV10-2; j_call: TRBJ1-1
cdr3_aa: ASSFIVQIQETQY; v_call: TRBV7-6; j_call: TRBJ2-5
cdr3_aa: ASSQGGFGNQPQH; v_call: TRBV5-1; j_call: TRBJ1-5
cdr3_aa: ASSLALRGTVSYEQY; v_call: TRBV7-9; j_call: TRBJ2-7
cdr3_aa: ASTGSSGANVLT; v_call: TRBV6-5; j_call: TRBJ2-6
cdr3_aa: ATRQTTEAF; v_call: TRBV10-3; j_call: TRBJ1-1
cdr3_aa: ASRFTGSGANVLT; v_call: TRBV6-1; j_call: TRBJ2-6
cdr3_aa: ASSQDTGGRYGYT; v_call: TRBV7-9; j_call: TRBJ1-2
cdr3_aa: SVEKGTAEYGYT; v_call: TRBV29-1; j_call: TRBJ1-2
cdr3_aa: ASSSPEGNTIY; v_call: TRBV6-5; j_call: TRBJ1-3
cdr3_aa: ASHKGQGETQY; v_call: TRBV27; j_call: TRBJ2-5
cdr3_aa: ASSDFINGETQY; v_call: TRBV9; j_call: TRBJ2-5
cdr3_aa: ASSPIGTVYYGYT; v_call: TRBV6-5; j_call: TRBJ1-2
cdr3_aa: ASTLPAENTEAF; v_call: TRBV6-6; j_call: TRBJ1-1
cdr3_aa: ASSLVGGKGEREKLF; v_call: TRBV12-3/TRBV12-4; j_call: TRBJ1-4
cdr3_aa: ASSRDSLNYEQY; v_call: TRBV9; j_call: TRBJ2-7
cdr3_aa: SAYQGDTEAF; v_call: TRBV20-1; j_call: TRBJ1-1